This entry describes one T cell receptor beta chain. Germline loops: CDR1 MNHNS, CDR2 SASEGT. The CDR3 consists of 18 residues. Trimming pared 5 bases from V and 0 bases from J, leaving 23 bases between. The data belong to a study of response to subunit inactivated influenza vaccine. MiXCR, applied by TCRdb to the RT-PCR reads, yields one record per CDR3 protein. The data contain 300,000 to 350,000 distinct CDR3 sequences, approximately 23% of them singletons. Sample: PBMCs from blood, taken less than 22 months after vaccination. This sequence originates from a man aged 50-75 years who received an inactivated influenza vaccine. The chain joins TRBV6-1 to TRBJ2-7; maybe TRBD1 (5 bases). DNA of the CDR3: TGTGCCAGCAGTCATTTACCCTCAGGACATCGTAGCTCCTACGAGCAGTACTTC. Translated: CASSHLPSGHRSSYEQYF.